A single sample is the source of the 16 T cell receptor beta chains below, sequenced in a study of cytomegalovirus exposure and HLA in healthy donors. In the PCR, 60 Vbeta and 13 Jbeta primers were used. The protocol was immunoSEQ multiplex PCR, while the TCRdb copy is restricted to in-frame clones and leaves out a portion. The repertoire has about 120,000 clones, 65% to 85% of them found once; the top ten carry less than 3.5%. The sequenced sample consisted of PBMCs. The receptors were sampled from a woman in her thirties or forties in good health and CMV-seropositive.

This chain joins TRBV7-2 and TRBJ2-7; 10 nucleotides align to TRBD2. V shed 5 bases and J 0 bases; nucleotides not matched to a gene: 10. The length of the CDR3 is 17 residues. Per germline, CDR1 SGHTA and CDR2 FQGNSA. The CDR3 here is CASSDSLAGASSYEQYF. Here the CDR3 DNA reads TGTGCCAGCAGCGACAGCCTAGCGGGGGCGAGCTCCTACGAGCAGTACTTC.

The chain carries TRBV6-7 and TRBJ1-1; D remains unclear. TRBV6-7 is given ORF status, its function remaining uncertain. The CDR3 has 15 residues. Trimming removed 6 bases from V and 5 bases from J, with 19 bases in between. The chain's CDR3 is CASSSRQWNRTEAFF. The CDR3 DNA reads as TGTGCCAGCAGCTCACGACAATGGAATAGAACTGAAGCTTTCTTT.

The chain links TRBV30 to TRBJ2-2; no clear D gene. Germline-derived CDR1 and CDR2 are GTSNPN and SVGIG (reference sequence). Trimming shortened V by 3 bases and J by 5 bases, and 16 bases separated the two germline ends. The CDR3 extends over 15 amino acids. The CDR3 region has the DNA TGTGCCTGGAGAGATGGTACGGGTACGACCGGGGAGCTGTTTTTT. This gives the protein CAWRDGTGTTGELFF.

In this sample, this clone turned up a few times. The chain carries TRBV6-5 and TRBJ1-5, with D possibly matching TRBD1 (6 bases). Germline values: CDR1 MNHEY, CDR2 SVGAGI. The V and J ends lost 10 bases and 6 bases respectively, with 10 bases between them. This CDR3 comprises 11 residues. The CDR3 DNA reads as TGTGCCACAGGGGCGGTTCAGCCCCAGCATTTT. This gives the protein CATGAVQPQHF.

CDR3 in DNA: TGTGCCAGCAGTTACCGACAGAACACTGAAGCTTTCTTT. Protein sequence: CASSYRQNTEAFF. The J gene is TRBJ1-1, the V gene TRBV6-5; D gene unclear. Looked up from germline, CDR1 is MNHEY and CDR2 is SVGAGI. This CDR3 has 13 residues. V was cut by 2 bases and J by 1 base, with 5 bases left in between.

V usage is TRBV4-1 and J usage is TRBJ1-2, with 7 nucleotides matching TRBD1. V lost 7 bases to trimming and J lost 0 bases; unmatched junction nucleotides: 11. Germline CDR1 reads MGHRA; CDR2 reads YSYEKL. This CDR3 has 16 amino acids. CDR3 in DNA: TGCGCCAGCAAAATCGGGACAGAGAGCCCTAACTATGGCTACACCTTC. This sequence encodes CASKIGTESPNYGYTF.

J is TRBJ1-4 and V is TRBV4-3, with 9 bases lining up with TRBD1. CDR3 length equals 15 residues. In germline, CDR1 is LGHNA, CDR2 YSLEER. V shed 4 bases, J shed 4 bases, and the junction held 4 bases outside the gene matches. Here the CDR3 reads CASSPGQGINEKLFF. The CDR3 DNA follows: TGCGCCAGCAGCCCTGGACAGGGGATTAATGAAAAACTGTTTTTT.

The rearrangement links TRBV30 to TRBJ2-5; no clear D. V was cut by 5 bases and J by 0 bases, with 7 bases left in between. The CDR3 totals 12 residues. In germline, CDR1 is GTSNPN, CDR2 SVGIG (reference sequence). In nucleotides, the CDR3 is TGTGCCTGGTCGTTCGACCAAGAGACCCAGTACTTC. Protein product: CAWSFDQETQYF.

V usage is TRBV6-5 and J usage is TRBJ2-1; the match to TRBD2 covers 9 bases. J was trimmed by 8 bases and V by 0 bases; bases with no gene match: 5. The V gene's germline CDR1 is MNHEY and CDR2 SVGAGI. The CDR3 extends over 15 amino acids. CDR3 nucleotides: TGTGCCAGCAGTTACTCGGGACTAGCCTTCGATGAGCAGTTCTTC. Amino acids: CASSYSGLAFDEQFF.

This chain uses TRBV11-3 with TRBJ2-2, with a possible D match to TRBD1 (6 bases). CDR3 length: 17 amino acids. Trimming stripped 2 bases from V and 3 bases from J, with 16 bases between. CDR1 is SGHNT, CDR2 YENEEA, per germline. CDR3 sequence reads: CASSLRADSTYTGELFF. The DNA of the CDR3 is TGTGCCAGCAGCTTACGGGCGGACAGTACATACACCGGGGAGCTGTTTTTT.

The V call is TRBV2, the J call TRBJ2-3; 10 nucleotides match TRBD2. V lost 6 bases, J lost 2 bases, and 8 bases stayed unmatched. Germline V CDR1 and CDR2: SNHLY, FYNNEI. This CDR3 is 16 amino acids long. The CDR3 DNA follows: TGTGCCAGCAGAGATGTGGGACTAGCGTCCACAGATACGCAGTATTTT. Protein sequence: CASRDVGLASTDTQYF. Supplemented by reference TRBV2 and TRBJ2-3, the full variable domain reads EPEVTQTPSHQVTQMGQEVILRCVPISNHLYFYWYRQILGQKVEFLVSFYNNEISEKSEIFDDQFSVERPDGSNFTLKIRSTKLEDSAMYFCASRDVGLASTDTQYFGPGTRLTVL.

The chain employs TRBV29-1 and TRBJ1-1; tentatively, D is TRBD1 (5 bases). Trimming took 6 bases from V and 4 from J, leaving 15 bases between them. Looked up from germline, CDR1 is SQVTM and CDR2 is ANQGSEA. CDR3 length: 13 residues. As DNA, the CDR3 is TGCAGCGTGGGGTTCGCAGGGTCCACTGAAGCTTTCTTT. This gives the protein CSVGFAGSTEAFF.

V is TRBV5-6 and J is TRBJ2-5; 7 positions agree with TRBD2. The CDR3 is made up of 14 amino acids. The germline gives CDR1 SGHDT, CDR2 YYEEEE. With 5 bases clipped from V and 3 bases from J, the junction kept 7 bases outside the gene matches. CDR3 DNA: TGTGCCAGCAGTTTCGGGACTATCAAAGAGACCCAGTACTTC. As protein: CASSFGTIKETQYF.

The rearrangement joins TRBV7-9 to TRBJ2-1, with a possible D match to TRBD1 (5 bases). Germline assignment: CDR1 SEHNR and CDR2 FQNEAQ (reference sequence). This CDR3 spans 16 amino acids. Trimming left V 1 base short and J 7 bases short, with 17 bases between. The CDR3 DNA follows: TGTGCCAGCAGCTTAGTGTCAGGGTGGGTGCGGAATGAGCAGTTCTTC. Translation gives CASSLVSGWVRNEQFF.

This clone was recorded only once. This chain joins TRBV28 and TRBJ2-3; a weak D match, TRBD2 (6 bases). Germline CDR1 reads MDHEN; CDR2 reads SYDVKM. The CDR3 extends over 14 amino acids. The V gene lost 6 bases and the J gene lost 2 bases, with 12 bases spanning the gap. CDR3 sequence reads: CASRQTGVTDTQYF. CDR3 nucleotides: TGTGCCAGCAGGCAGACGGGGGTCACAGATACGCAGTATTTT.

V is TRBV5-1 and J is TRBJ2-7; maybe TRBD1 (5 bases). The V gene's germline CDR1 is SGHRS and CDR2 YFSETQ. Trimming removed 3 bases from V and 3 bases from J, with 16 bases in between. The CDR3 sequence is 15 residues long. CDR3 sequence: CASSWEDQGVYEQYF. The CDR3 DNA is TGCGCCAGCAGCTGGGAAGATCAAGGGGTCTACGAGCAGTACTTC.